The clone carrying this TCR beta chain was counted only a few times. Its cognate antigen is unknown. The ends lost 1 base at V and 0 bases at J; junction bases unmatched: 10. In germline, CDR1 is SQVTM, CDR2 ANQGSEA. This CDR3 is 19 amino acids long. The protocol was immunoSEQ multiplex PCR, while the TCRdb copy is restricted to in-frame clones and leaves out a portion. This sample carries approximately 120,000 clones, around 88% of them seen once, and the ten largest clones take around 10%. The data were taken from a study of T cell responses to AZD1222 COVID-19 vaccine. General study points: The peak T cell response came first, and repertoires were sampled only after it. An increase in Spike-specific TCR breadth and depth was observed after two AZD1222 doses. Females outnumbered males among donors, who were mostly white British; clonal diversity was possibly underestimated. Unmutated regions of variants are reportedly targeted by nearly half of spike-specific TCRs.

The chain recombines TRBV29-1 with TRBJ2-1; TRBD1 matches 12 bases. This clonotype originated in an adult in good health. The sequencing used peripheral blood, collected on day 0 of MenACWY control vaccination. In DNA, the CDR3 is TGCAGCGTTGAAGTTGGGACAGGGGGCTTCTGGGGCTCCTACAATGAGCAGTTCTTC. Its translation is CSVEVGTGGFWGSYNEQFF.